Below, 13 T cell receptor beta chains from the same sample are listed, as sequenced in a study of T cells in Graves' hyperthyroidism and ophthalmopathy. RNA transcripts provided the source from which TCR beta CDR3 regions were amplified. Primed by the HTBI set, a first-round RT-PCR was run on the TCR CDR3. From the multiplex PCR reads, TCRdb called clonotypes with MiXCR, one entry per CDR3 protein. The sample yields around 690,000 distinct CDR3 sequences, around 21% seen once. Input material: blood. The receptors were gathered from a man aged 25-40 years with Graves' ophthalmopathy.

The chain couples TRBV7-9 to TRBJ2-7, with a tentative D call TRBD2 (5 bases). CDR1 is SEHNR, CDR2 FQNEAQ, per germline (reference sequence). V lost 5 bases and J lost 7, with 12 bases in between. This CDR3 is 12 amino acids long. The CDR3 region is CASSQDWREQYF. As DNA, the CDR3 is TGTGCCAGCAGCCAGGACTGGAGGGAGCAGTACTTC. Full variable domain (outside the CDR3, taken from reference TRBV7-9 and TRBJ2-7): DTGVSQNPRHKITKRGQNVTFRCDPISEHNRLYWYRQTLGQGPEFLTYFQNEAQLEKSRLLSDRFSAERPKGSFSTLEIQRTEQGDSAMYLCASSQDWREQYFGPGTRLTVT.

This clonotype has just a few counts. The chain couples TRBV7-2 to TRBJ2-5; D may correspond to TRBD1 or TRBD2 (5 bases each). The germline gives CDR1 SGHTA, CDR2 FQGNSA. Trimming took off 2 bases at V and 4 bases at J, with 14 bases between the two ends. The CDR3 sequence is 15 residues long. The CDR3 is CASSLRDPFRETQYF. The CDR3 region has the DNA TGTGCCAGCAGCTTACGGGACCCGTTTAGAGAGACCCAGTACTTC.

There are many counts of this clonotype. At one end the junction does not follow the germline gene, possibly because of a read error. This chain joins TRBV6-1 and TRBJ2-7, with D tentatively TRBD1 or TRBD2 (5 bases each). The CDR3 is 15 residues long. From germline, CDR1 is MNHNS and CDR2 SASEGT. CDR3 residues: CASTPPGTDSHEQYF. The DNA for the CDR3 is TGTGCCAGCACCCCTCCCGGGACGGACTCCCACGAGCAGTACTTC.

This chain links TRBV10-3 with TRBJ2-5, with 14 bases that match TRBD2. The germline V gene encodes CDR1 ENHRY and CDR2 SYGVKD. V shed 3 bases and J 5 bases; nucleotides not matched to a gene: 11. CDR3 length equals 18 residues. The CDR3 here is CAISEGAGGLAGAETQYF. CDR3 sequence (DNA): TGTGCCATCAGTGAAGGAGCAGGGGGACTAGCGGGAGCCGAGACCCAGTACTTC.

This clonotype has only a few counts. This chain joins TRBV6-1 and TRBJ1-3; D is ambiguous. The length of the CDR3 is 14 residues. The germline CDR1 and CDR2 sequences are MNHNS and SASEGT. Trimming took 6 bases from V and 7 from J, leaving 16 bases between them. The CDR3 DNA reads as TGTGCCAGCAGGGACGGGAAGGTTGTGAACACCATATATTTT. Translation gives CASRDGKVVNTIYF.

A few counts support this clonotype. V and J are TRBV28 and TRBJ1-5; D gene ambiguous. Germline assignment: CDR1 MDHEN and CDR2 SYDVKM. This CDR3 spans 14 amino acids. V was shortened by 7 bases and J by 4 bases, with 14 bases between the two germline ends. The DNA for the CDR3 is TGTGCCAGCACCTCCCCGGGAAATAATCAGCCCCAGCATTTT. This encodes CASTSPGNNQPQHF.

This clonotype occurred many times. This chain connects TRBV30 to TRBJ1-1, with D possibly matching TRBD1 (5 bases). This CDR3 has 15 residues. Trimming removed 3 bases from V and 1 base from J, with 15 bases in between. The germline V gene has CDR1 GTSNPN and CDR2 SVGIG (reference sequence). This CDR3 reads CAWRAPGRGNTEAFF. In DNA form, the CDR3 reads TGTGCCTGGAGAGCTCCGGGACGCGGGAACACTGAAGCTTTCTTT.

A note on this clonotype: A much larger clone sits a single nucleotide away, making a read error possible. The chain has TRBV28 and TRBJ2-3; D call uncertain. The V end lost 5 bases, the J end lost 1 base, and 10 bases lay between the germline ends. This CDR3 region has 14 residues. Germline V gene lookup returns CDR1 MDHEN and CDR2 SYDVKM. Written as DNA, the CDR3 is TGTGCCAGCAGTAGGACGAGTCGCACAGATACGCAGTATTTT. It yields the protein CASSRTSRTDTQYF.

The J gene is TRBJ2-7, the V gene TRBV11-2; D may be TRBD1 or TRBD2 (5 bases each). Trimming removed 3 bases at V and 1 base at J, with 16 bases between. The CDR3 runs 16 residues. The germline V gene has CDR1 SGHAT and CDR2 FQNNGV. This CDR3 reads CASSFYGTPPSYEQYF. The CDR3 region has the DNA TGTGCCAGCAGCTTCTACGGGACGCCACCATCCTACGAGCAGTACTTC.

This clonotype has a count of ten or more. The chain has TRBV20-1 and TRBJ2-7; 8 nucleotides agree with TRBD1. CDR3 length equals 12 residues. The V gene's germline CDR1 is DFQATT and CDR2 SNEGSKA (reference sequence). V lost 6 bases, J lost 5 bases, and 6 bases stayed unmatched. The CDR3 DNA follows: TGCAGTGCCAGGACAGGGAACCACGAGCAGTACTTC. Translation gives CSARTGNHEQYF.

The chain uses TRBV20-1 and TRBJ2-2, with D possibly TRBD2 on 6 matching bases. Germline V gene lookup returns CDR1 DFQATT and CDR2 SNEGSKA (reference sequence). The CDR3 consists of 14 residues. V gave up 6 bases and J gave up 5 bases, with 16 bases separating them. The CDR3 DNA reads TGCAGTGCCCAATGGGCGGGGAGAACCGGGGAGCTGTTTTTT. Encoded protein: CSAQWAGRTGELFF.

This clonotype was observed at least ten times. V gene TRBV6-5 combines with J gene TRBJ1-1, with a tentative D call TRBD1 (6 bases). The CDR3 loop spans 15 amino acids. CDR1 MNHEY and CDR2 SVGAGI come from the germline V gene. V lost 2 bases and J lost 5, with 15 bases in between. CDR3: CASSYTDRSQTEAFF. The CDR3 nucleotides read TGTGCCAGCAGTTACACCGACAGGTCTCAGACTGAAGCTTTCTTT.

This clonotype was counted a few times. The chain employs TRBV11-1 and TRBJ2-1; D unresolved. V was cut by 2 bases and J by 6 bases, with 14 bases left in between. This CDR3 has 15 residues. The germline V gene has CDR1 SGHAT and CDR2 FQDESV (reference sequence). CDR3 nucleotides: TGTGCCAGCAGCTTATCTCCGAAATCTTCCAATGAGCAGTTCTTC. Amino acids: CASSLSPKSSNEQFF.